Shown below are 31 T cell receptor beta chains from a single sample sequenced in a study of blood T cell repertoires in COVID-19. Produced via immunoSEQ multiplex PCR; TCRdb's table is partial and in-frame only. The table has 150,000 to 200,000 clones, approximately 79% seen once. Sample: peripheral blood. These receptors originate from a woman between 70 and 85 years old with acute or convalescent COVID-19.

This chain joins TRBV6-5 and TRBJ1-4; no clear D gene. Germline V gives CDR1 MNHEY, CDR2 SVGAGI. The CDR3 length is 11 residues. The V and J ends lost 5 bases and 10 bases respectively, with 8 bases between them. CDR3 DNA sequence: TGTGCCAGCAGTATTTCAGGAAAACTGTTTTTT. Protein sequence: CASSISGKLFF.

Only one count was recorded for this clone. V gene TRBV2 combines with J gene TRBJ2-7, with 9 positions matching TRBD1. Trimming cost V 2 bases and J 7 bases; bases outside gene matches: 6. The germline V gene encodes CDR1 SNHLY and CDR2 FYNNEI. The CDR3 loop spans 14 amino acids. The CDR3 protein is CASSEYGQGWEQYF. The CDR3 region has the DNA TGTGCCAGCAGTGAATACGGACAGGGGTGGGAGCAGTACTTC.

The V call is TRBV3-1 (or the pseudogene TRBV3-2), the J call TRBJ1-2; D unclear. The CDR3 length is 12 residues. The V end lost 0 bases, the J end lost 10 bases, and 9 bases lay between the germline ends. The germline V gene encodes CDR1 LGHDT and CDR2 YNNKEL (reference sequence). For the CDR3, the DNA is TGTGCCAGCAGCCAAGATACGGGAGCCTACACCTTC. Its protein product is CASSQDTGAYTF.

The rearrangement links TRBV9 to TRBJ1-1; D not resolved. The CDR3 sequence is 14 residues long. The germline V gene has CDR1 SGDLS and CDR2 YYNGEE. Trimming removed 4 bases from V and 1 base from J, with 11 bases in between. CDR3 DNA: TGTGCCAGCAGCCCGGCCCCAGGGAACACTGAAGCTTTCTTT. Protein sequence: CASSPAPGNTEAFF.

This chain joins TRBV21-1 and TRBJ2-3; whether TRBD1, the table's D call, matches the DNA was not checked. TRBV21-1 is labeled a pseudogene. The CDR3 is 16 residues long. The CDR3: CASSKVLGQLGDTQYF. As DNA, the CDR3 is TGTGCCAGCAGCAAAGTTTTGGGCCAGTTGGGAGATACGCAGTATTTT.

The chain carries TRBV15 and TRBJ2-7, with a tentative D call TRBD2 (5 bases). The CDR3 contains 16 residues. Trimming shortened V by 0 bases and J by 2 bases, and 14 bases separated the two germline ends. Germline loops: CDR1 LNHNV, CDR2 YYDKDF (reference sequence). The CDR3 DNA sequence: TGTGCCACCAGCAGAGAACGGGAACGGGCCACCTACGAGCAGTACTTC. This encodes CATSRERERATYEQYF.

The chain links TRBV4-1 to TRBJ2-1; 11 bases are shared with TRBD2. CDR3 size: 19 residues. Germline lookup yields CDR1 MGHRA and CDR2 YSYEKL. Unmatched junction bases numbered 10, after V lost 1 base and J lost 2 bases. The CDR3 spells CASSQVLAGGLGTYNEQFF. The DNA of the CDR3 is TGCGCCAGCAGCCAAGTTCTAGCGGGAGGATTAGGTACCTACAATGAGCAGTTCTTC.

V gene TRBV29-1 combines with J gene TRBJ1-2; 7 nucleotides line up with TRBD1. Losses at the gene ends were 7 bases for V and 6 bases for J; bases not matched to a gene: 11. The CDR3 loop spans 13 amino acids. Germline values: CDR1 SQVTM, CDR2 ANQGSEA. The chain's CDR3 is CSAYTTGSDGYTF. The CDR3 DNA follows: TGCAGCGCGTACACGACAGGGAGTGATGGCTACACCTTC.

CDR3 region: CASSQGGGQGIASPLHF. CDR3 DNA sequence: TGTGCCAGCAGCCAGGGCGGGGGACAGGGGATTGCATCACCCCTCCACTTT. This sequence joins TRBV3-1 (or the pseudogene TRBV3-2) and TRBJ1-6, with TRBD1 matching over 10 bases. There are 17 residues in the CDR3. Germline assignment: CDR1 LGHDT and CDR2 YNNKEL (reference sequence). V shed 3 bases, J shed 10 bases, and the junction held 12 bases outside the gene matches.

V usage is TRBV19 and J usage is TRBJ1-4, with D unresolved. V was pared by 6 bases and J by 3 bases, with 20 bases between. Germline V CDR1 and CDR2: LNHDA, SQIVND (reference sequence). The CDR3 totals 17 residues. CDR3 in DNA: TGTGCCAGTAGCCAATACCCCCCCAACCGAGCTAATGAAAAACTGTTTTTT. Its protein product is CASSQYPPNRANEKLFF.

This chain connects TRBV7-2 to TRBJ2-2; TRBD1 is a possible D gene (5 bases). V dropped 1 base and J dropped 3 bases, with 6 bases sitting between them. This CDR3 contains 14 residues. The germline CDR1 and CDR2 sequences are SGHTA and FQGNSA. The CDR3 nucleotides are TGTGCCAGCAGCTTAGGCAGGGACACCGGGGAGCTGTTTTTT. The encoded protein is CASSLGRDTGELFF.

The chain combines TRBV19 with TRBJ1-6; no firm D call. This CDR3 has 14 residues. From germline, CDR1 is LNHDA and CDR2 SQIVND (reference sequence). Trimming took 7 bases from V and 4 from J, leaving 11 bases between them. This CDR3 reads CASMEGGYNSPLHF. CDR3 nucleotides: TGTGCCAGTATGGAAGGCGGTTATAATTCACCCCTCCACTTT.

This chain connects TRBV5-1 to TRBJ2-7; tentative D call: TRBD2 (6 bases). V was shortened by 2 bases and J by 7 bases, with 16 bases between the two germline ends. CDR3 size: 14 residues. CDR1 and CDR2 from the germline V gene are SGHRS and YFSETQ. This CDR3 is CASSLGTGWGEQYF. Here the CDR3 DNA reads TGCGCCAGCAGCTTAGGGACTGGCTGGGGGGAGCAGTACTTC.

The chain couples TRBV7-9 to TRBJ2-5; tentative D call: TRBD1 (6 bases). Germline loops: CDR1 SEHNR, CDR2 FQNEAQ (reference sequence). This CDR3 has 17 amino acids. V lost 0 bases and J lost 4, with 18 bases in between. In DNA, the CDR3 is TGTGCCAGCAGCTTAGCTAATTCAGGGACATCATCAGAGACCCAGTACTTC. This translates into CASSLANSGTSSETQYF.

The chain joins TRBV2 to TRBJ2-7, with D tentatively TRBD1 (6 bases). Trimming removed 3 bases from V and 6 bases from J, with 12 bases in between. There are 13 residues in the CDR3. Per germline, CDR1 SNHLY and CDR2 FYNNEI. The CDR3 DNA sequence: TGTGCCAGCAGTGATGAGGCAGGGGTCGAGCAGTACTTC. Protein: CASSDEAGVEQYF.

This clone was detected a few times. The chain has TRBV18 and TRBJ1-5, with D perhaps matching TRBD1 (6 bases). Trimming left V 4 bases short and J 4 bases short, with 11 bases between. The CDR3 loop spans 14 amino acids. Germline CDR1 reads KGHSH; CDR2 reads LQKENI. The CDR3 nucleotides read TGTGCCAGCTCACTGGCCGGACAGAATCAGCCCCAGCATTTT. It is translated as CASSLAGQNQPQHF.

This clone was found once. This chain connects TRBV24-1 to TRBJ2-3; 9 nucleotides line up with TRBD2. J was trimmed by 6 bases and V by 7 bases; bases with no gene match: 7. Germline CDR1 reads KGHDR; CDR2 reads SFDVKD. The CDR3 is 14 amino acids. For the CDR3, the DNA is TGTGCCACCAGGGCTAGCGGGGCCAGCGATACGCAGTATTTT. Protein: CATRASGASDTQYF.

The CDR3 spells CASSLPRRSYEQYF. CDR3 in DNA: TGTGCCAGCAGCTTACCGAGACGGAGCTACGAGCAGTACTTC. The rearrangement uses TRBV11-2 and TRBJ2-7; D remains ambiguous. Germline CDR1 and CDR2: SGHAT and FQNNGV. The CDR3 is made up of 14 amino acids. V was shortened by 2 bases and J by 3 bases, with 11 bases between the two germline ends. Drawing the rest from reference TRBV11-2 and TRBJ2-7, the complete variable domain is EAGVAQSPRYKIIEKRQSVAFWCNPISGHATLYWYQQILGQGPKLLIQFQNNGVVDDSQLPKDRFSAERLKGVDSTLKIQPAKLEDSAVYLCASSLPRRSYEQYFGPGTRLTVT.

This chain connects TRBV30 to TRBJ1-5; a weak D match, TRBD1 (6 bases). The CDR3 extends over 14 amino acids. Deletions cut 2 bases from V and 10 bases from J, with 18 bases between. CDR1 is GTSNPN and CDR2 is SVGIG in the germline V gene (reference sequence). CDR3 coding DNA: TGTGCCTGGAGTCGGGGGGGGCCCTCGATTCCCCAGCATTTT. This gives the protein CAWSRGGPSIPQHF.

The chain links TRBV19 to TRBJ2-5, with 11 positions matching TRBD2. Germline trimming cut 0 bases from V and 2 bases from J; bases unmatched to any gene: 8. There are 18 residues in the CDR3. The V gene's germline CDR1 is LNHDA and CDR2 SQIVND (reference sequence). CDR3 in amino acids: CASSIETTSGVEQETQYF. As DNA, the CDR3 is TGTGCCAGTAGTATAGAGACGACTAGCGGGGTGGAACAAGAGACCCAGTACTTC.

The genes are TRBV19 and TRBJ2-3, with 10 positions matching TRBD1. From germline, CDR1 is LNHDA and CDR2 SQIVND (reference sequence). The J segment lost 6 bases and the V segment lost 7 bases, leaving 10 bases of the junction unmatched. The CDR3 has 15 residues. For the CDR3, the DNA is TGTGCCAGTACGTCAAGGACAGGGGGAGTGGATACGCAGTATTTT. It codes for CASTSRTGGVDTQYF.

V is TRBV10-3 and J is TRBJ2-3; TRBD2 matches at 9 bases. Germline V gives CDR1 ENHRY, CDR2 SYGVKD. This CDR3 has 17 amino acids. Trimming at V came to 0 bases and at J to 1 base, leaving 5 bases not matched to a gene. In DNA form, the CDR3 reads TGTGCCATCAGTGAGTCGACGACTAGCGGACGCACAGATACGCAGTATTTT. It encodes CAISESTTSGRTDTQYF.

This chain links TRBV5-5 with TRBJ1-1, with 9 bases aligning to TRBD1. With V trimmed by 9 bases and J by 3 bases, 9 bases remained unmatched. Per germline, CDR1 SGHKS and CDR2 YYEKEE (reference sequence). This CDR3 comprises 14 residues. The CDR3 loop is CATDGGQGYTEAFF. The DNA of the CDR3 is TGTGCCACCGACGGGGGACAGGGCTACACTGAAGCTTTCTTT.

This clone is a singleton in its sample. The CDR3 sequence is CASNMGTTRGNEQFF. The CDR3 nucleotides read TGTGCCAGCAATATGGGGACTACCCGAGGCAATGAGCAGTTCTTC. V and J are TRBV27 and TRBJ2-1; 7 bases line up with TRBD2. The ends lost 7 bases at V and 6 bases at J; junction bases unmatched: 12. Germline V gene sequence: CDR1 MNHEY, CDR2 SMNVEV (reference sequence). There are 15 residues in the CDR3.

The V gene is TRBV6-5, the J gene TRBJ1-3, with no clear D. CDR1 is MNHEY, CDR2 SVGAGI, per germline. V gave up 9 bases and J gave up 2 bases, with 5 bases separating them. The CDR3 runs 11 residues. CDR3 loop: CARATGNTIYF. Written as DNA, the CDR3 is TGTGCCAGAGCCACTGGAAACACCATATATTTT.

There are a few counts of this clone. J is TRBJ2-1 and V is TRBV5-6, with D possibly matching TRBD2 (6 bases). The CDR3 is 15 residues long. CDR1 is SGHDT and CDR2 is YYEEEE in the germline V gene. The V and J ends lost 0 bases and 11 bases respectively, with 18 bases between them. Written as DNA, the CDR3 is TGTGCCAGCAGCTTGGCCCCCCAGGGAGGATTTCAGCAGTTCTTC. It is translated as CASSLAPQGGFQQFF.

The chain is built from TRBV27 and TRBJ1-5; 9 positions match TRBD1. With V trimmed by 6 bases and J by 3 bases, 3 bases remained unmatched. In germline, CDR1 is MNHEY, CDR2 SMNVEV (reference sequence). The CDR3 has 14 residues. The CDR3 reads CASRRTGANQPQHF. CDR3 bases: TGTGCCAGCAGACGGACAGGGGCCAATCAGCCCCAGCATTTT.

This chain uses TRBV29-1 with TRBJ1-1, with 7 positions matching TRBD1. The CDR3 covers 16 residues. CDR1 is SQVTM, CDR2 ANQGSEA, per germline. The V segment lost 0 bases and the J segment 4 bases; nucleotides outside the gene matches: 11. CDR3 sequence (DNA): TGCAGCGTTGAAGATATGGGGGTAGGGGGCCCCACTGAAGCTTTCTTT. This gives the protein CSVEDMGVGGPTEAFF.

The chain has TRBV14 and TRBJ2-3; D is perhaps TRBD2 (6 bases). There are 17 residues in the CDR3. Deletions cut 4 bases from V and 2 bases from J, with 19 bases between. Germline assignment: CDR1 SGHDN and CDR2 FVKESK. In DNA, the CDR3 is TGTGCCAGCAGCCTCACGAGAGTGGCGGGACTCACAGATACGCAGTATTTT. Its translation: CASSLTRVAGLTDTQYF.

This clone showed up just a few times. The chain has TRBV6-5 and TRBJ2-1; a possible D gene is TRBD1 (6 bases). The V gene lost 2 bases and the J gene lost 9 bases, with 17 bases spanning the gap. Germline V CDR1 and CDR2: MNHEY, SVGAGI. The CDR3 is 15 residues long. The chain's CDR3 is CASSYTGFADFEQFF. In DNA form, the CDR3 reads TGTGCCAGCAGTTACACAGGGTTCGCCGATTTTGAGCAGTTCTTC.

The V call is TRBV5-5, the J call TRBJ2-7; D possibly corresponds to TRBD1 (6 bases). The V end lost 0 bases, the J end lost 3 bases, and 13 bases lay between the germline ends. The CDR3 runs to 15 residues. The germline V gene has CDR1 SGHKS and CDR2 YYEKEE (reference sequence). The CDR3 loop reads CASSLARGVGYEQYF. The CDR3 DNA follows: TGTGCCAGCAGCTTGGCCAGGGGAGTGGGCTACGAGCAGTACTTC.